A single sample gave rise to the 8 T cell receptor beta chains below, sequenced in a study of beta chain features in type 1 diabetes. The entirety of the isolated RNA underwent reverse transcription, so expressed TCRB transcripts were sequenced. Data came from immunoSEQ multiplex PCR; TCRdb stores just in-frame clones and leaves some out. Of tens of thousands of clones in the sample, under 35% were seen once. The specimen sequenced was stem cell memory CD4+ T cells from blood. The receptors derive from a woman aged 18 to 35 in good health.

V gene TRBV28 combines with J gene TRBJ2-5, with D perhaps matching TRBD2 (5 bases). CDR3 length equals 12 residues. With 9 bases removed from V and 3 bases from J, the gap between germline ends came to 11 bases. Germline loops: CDR1 MDHEN, CDR2 SYDVKM. CDR3 loop: CASRESKETQYF. CDR3 DNA sequence: TGTGCCAGTAGGGAGAGTAAAGAGACCCAGTACTTC.

This clone has only a few counts. The chain employs TRBV5-1 and TRBJ1-3; maybe TRBD1 (6 bases). The V gene lost 0 bases and the J gene lost 4 bases, with 8 bases spanning the gap. Germline V CDR1 and CDR2: SGHRS, YFSETQ. The CDR3 covers 14 residues. This CDR3 is CASSLVGQGNTIYF. The CDR3 DNA follows: TGCGCCAGCAGCTTGGTGGGACAAGGAAACACCATATATTTT.

The rearrangement links TRBV6-5 to TRBJ2-3; 7 bases map to TRBD1. The germline V gene has CDR1 MNHEY and CDR2 SVGAGI. J gave up 0 bases and V 6 bases, and 6 bases lay outside the gene matches. The CDR3 consists of 15 residues. CDR3 in DNA: TGTGCCAGCAGATCGGGACAGCCTAGCACAGATACGCAGTATTTT. It codes for CASRSGQPSTDTQYF.

The chain couples TRBV7-6 to TRBJ2-5, with 7 nucleotides matching TRBD1. V lost 5 bases to trimming and J lost 7 bases; unmatched junction nucleotides: 13. The CDR3 loop spans 15 amino acids. CDR1 and CDR2 (germline): SGHVS, FNYEAQ. In DNA form, the CDR3 reads TGTGCCAGCAGCCCGGGACAGAGGGCGTTAGGGACCCAGTACTTC. This sequence encodes CASSPGQRALGTQYF.

The genes are TRBV2 and TRBJ2-7; 9 bases line up with TRBD2. V shed 6 bases and J 0 bases; nucleotides not matched to a gene: 6. From germline, CDR1 is SNHLY and CDR2 FYNNEI. This CDR3 is built from 15 residues. The CDR3: CASRRAGGISYEQYF. As DNA, the CDR3 is TGTGCCAGCAGGCGGGCGGGAGGGATCTCCTACGAGCAGTACTTC.

This chain uses TRBV5-4 with TRBJ1-5; possibly TRBD1 for D (5 bases). V was shortened by 7 bases and J by 2 bases, with 13 bases between the two germline ends. The CDR3 totals 14 residues. Germline CDR1 is SGHNT and CDR2 is YYREEE (reference sequence). This chain's CDR3 is CASGGGVGNQPQHF. The CDR3 bases are TGTGCCAGCGGGGGAGGAGTTGGCAATCAGCCCCAGCATTTT.

The rearrangement links TRBV5-4 to TRBJ1-1; possible D gene TRBD1, 5 bases. Germline CDR1 is SGHNT and CDR2 is YYREEE (reference sequence). The CDR3 totals 17 residues. V was clipped by 4 bases and J by 8 bases, with 27 bases between them. Here the CDR3 reads CASSPGGRGNIAGEAFF. The CDR3 DNA follows: TGTGCCAGCAGCCCGGGGGGTCGGGGGAACATAGCGGGCGAAGCTTTCTTT.

V is TRBV5-1 and J is TRBJ2-3, with 7 positions matching TRBD1. The CDR3 consists of 17 residues. Trimming cost V 0 bases and J 3 bases; bases outside gene matches: 10. Germline CDR1 and CDR2: SGHRS and YFSETQ. The CDR3 region is CASSLARGSPRTDTQYF. In DNA, the CDR3 is TGCGCCAGCAGCTTGGCCAGGGGGTCCCCTCGAACAGATACGCAGTATTTT.